These T cell receptor beta chains were read from a single sample in a study of shared clonotypes between healthy human individuals. Assay: immunoSEQ multiplex PCR; the TCRdb copy retains only in-frame clones and omits some. Of about 820,000 clones listed, 90% to 95% are singletons. Input material: naive CD8+ T cells sorted from blood. These receptor sequences come from a man younger than 40 in good health. Each CDR3 is given with its conserved first and last residue. Fields, in order: D gene, V gene, J gene, clone size, CDR3 protein, CDR3 DNA. D genes are given only for firm matches. Where a row states a size, it is once, few, many or the class of an expanded clone; other rows omit it.

D gene: TRBD2; V gene: TRBV6-5; J gene: TRBJ2-1; clone size: NA; CDR3 protein: CASSLLARENNEQFF; CDR3 DNA: TGTGCCAGCAGTTTGTTGGCGCGGGAGAACAATGAGCAGTTCTTC
D gene: NA; V gene: TRBV11-2; J gene: TRBJ1-2; clone size: NA; CDR3 protein: CASSPRVVGLGYTF; CDR3 DNA: TGTGCCAGCAGCCCCCGGGTGGTGGGGCTTGGCTACACCTTC
D gene: TRBD1; V gene: TRBV6-1; J gene: TRBJ2-5; clone size: NA; CDR3 protein: CASSDPGQRRAQYF; CDR3 DNA: TGTGCCAGCAGTGACCCGGGACAGAGAAGGGCTCAGTACTTC
D gene: TRBD2; V gene: TRBV27; J gene: TRBJ2-5; clone size: NA; CDR3 protein: CASKPTVAGGIETQYF; CDR3 DNA: TGTGCCAGCAAACCCACTGTAGCGGGAGGAATAGAGACCCAGTACTTC
D gene: NA; V gene: TRBV5-6; J gene: TRBJ2-2; clone size: NA; CDR3 protein: CASSPGGYTGELFF; CDR3 DNA: TGTGCCAGCAGCCCTGGCGGGTACACCGGGGAGCTGTTTTTT
D gene: TRBD2; V gene: TRBV10-2; J gene: TRBJ2-1; clone size: NA; CDR3 protein: CASSVLSTSGRVAYNEQFF; CDR3 DNA: TGCGCCAGCAGTGTCCTTAGTACTAGCGGGAGAGTTGCCTACAATGAGCAGTTCTTC
D gene: NA; V gene: TRBV5-1; J gene: TRBJ2-5; clone size: NA; CDR3 protein: CASSLYWTDQETQYF; CDR3 DNA: TGCGCCAGCAGCTTGTATTGGACAGACCAAGAGACCCAGTACTTC
D gene: NA; V gene: TRBV7-9; J gene: TRBJ2-3; clone size: few; CDR3 protein: CASSDGPLATQYF; CDR3 DNA: TGTGCCAGCTCCGATGGCCCCCTGGCTACGCAGTATTTT
D gene: NA; V gene: TRBV6-5; J gene: TRBJ1-1; clone size: once; CDR3 protein: CASSYLGNTEAFF; CDR3 DNA: TGTGCCAGCAGTTACCTCGGGAACACTGAAGCTTTCTTT
D gene: TRBD2; V gene: TRBV7-9; J gene: TRBJ2-7; clone size: NA; CDR3 protein: CASSSGTSGSSYEQYF; CDR3 DNA: TGTGCCAGCAGCTCGGGGACTAGCGGGAGCTCCTACGAGCAGTACTTC
D gene: TRBD1; V gene: TRBV7-9; J gene: TRBJ2-7; clone size: NA; CDR3 protein: CASSLGQGETHYEQYF; CDR3 DNA: TGTGCCAGCAGCTTAGGGCAGGGGGAGACACATTACGAGCAGTACTTC
D gene: NA; V gene: TRBV7-6; J gene: TRBJ2-4; clone size: NA; CDR3 protein: CASGPGPGAKNIQYF; CDR3 DNA: TGTGCCAGCGGTCCGGGCCCCGGGGCCAAAAACATTCAGTACTTC
D gene: NA; V gene: TRBV9; J gene: TRBJ2-1; clone size: NA; CDR3 protein: CASSVGTSTGNEQFF; CDR3 DNA: TGTGCCAGCAGCGTCGGGACTTCGACAGGCAATGAGCAGTTCTTC
D gene: NA; V gene: TRBV19; J gene: TRBJ2-7; clone size: NA; CDR3 protein: CASSIENSYYEQYF; CDR3 DNA: TGTGCCAGTAGTATAGAAAACAGCTACTACGAGCAGTACTTC
D gene: NA; V gene: TRBV12-5; J gene: TRBJ2-1; clone size: NA; CDR3 protein: CASGSPGGEQFF; CDR3 DNA: TGTGCTAGTGGCTCCCCCGGGGGAGAGCAGTTCTTC
D gene: NA; V gene: TRBV7-9; J gene: TRBJ1-4; clone size: NA; CDR3 protein: CASSGSDYEKLFF; CDR3 DNA: TGTGCCAGCAGCGGCAGTGATTATGAAAAACTGTTTTTT
D gene: NA; V gene: TRBV19; J gene: TRBJ1-1; clone size: NA; CDR3 protein: CASSRGVGLNTEAFF; CDR3 DNA: TGTGCCAGTAGTCGGGGGGTAGGGCTGAACACTGAAGCTTTCTTT